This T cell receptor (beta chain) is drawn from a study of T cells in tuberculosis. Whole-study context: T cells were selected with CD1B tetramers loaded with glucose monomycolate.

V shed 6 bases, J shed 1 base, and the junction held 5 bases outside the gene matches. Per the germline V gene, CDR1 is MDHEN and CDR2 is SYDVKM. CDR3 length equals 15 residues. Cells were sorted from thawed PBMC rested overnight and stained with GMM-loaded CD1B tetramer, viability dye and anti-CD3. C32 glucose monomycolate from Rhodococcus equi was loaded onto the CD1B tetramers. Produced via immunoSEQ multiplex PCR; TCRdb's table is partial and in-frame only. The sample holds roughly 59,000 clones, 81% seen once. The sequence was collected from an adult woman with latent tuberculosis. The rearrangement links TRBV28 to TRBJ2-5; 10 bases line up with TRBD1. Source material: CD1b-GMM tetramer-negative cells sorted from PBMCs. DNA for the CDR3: TGTGCCAGCAGAGAGACAGGGGGCCTCCAAGAGACCCAGTACTTC. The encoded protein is CASRETGGLQETQYF.